This T cell receptor (beta chain) was sequenced during a study of CD8 T cells in ankylosing spondylitis. Study-level findings and limits: According to the report, clones linked to the disease were significantly enriched in matched synovial fluid samples taken from ankylosing spondylitis patients. Among TCR beta sequences, a motif of eight or nine highly homologous variants appeared characteristic of ankylosing spondylitis blood.

The junction had 10 bases not matched to a gene; V was cut back by 11 bases and J by 10 bases. This CDR3 is built from 12 residues. Germline V lookup: CDR1 ENHRY, CDR2 SYGVKD. This clonotype was picked up a small number of times. Antigen: not known. TCRdb analysed the 5' RACE reads with MiXCR anew, one entry per CDR3 protein. The data show a few hundred thousand distinct CDR3 sequences, with around 11% seen just once and under 8% held by the top ten. The sequenced sample was blood, either unsorted or a sorted T cell fraction (not recorded which). This chain links TRBV10-3 with TRBJ1-2, with 10 bases that match TRBD1. This receptor was obtained from a male donor with ankylosing spondylitis or in good health (not recorded which). The CDR3 protein is CASNEGTGAYTF. The DNA for the CDR3 is TGTGCCTCTAACGAAGGGACAGGGGCCTACACCTTC.